This is a list of T cell receptor beta chains from one sample in a study of T cells after yellow fever vaccination. MiXCR was run by TCRdb on the 5' RACE reads, yielding one entry per CDR3 protein. The sample has some 420,000 distinct CDR3 sequences, around 19% seen once; the top ten hold roughly a sixth. The starting material was PBMCs, obtained before the yellow fever booster vaccination. The receptors stem from a man aged 18 to 30 who received the YFV17D yellow fever vaccine. The CDR3 runs from the conserved cysteine through the conserved F or W. D genes are given only for firm matches. Clone size is stated in some rows and not others, as once, few, many or a class when expanded.

d_gene	v_gene	j_gene	abundance	CDR3aa	CDR3nt
TRBD2	TRBV28	TRBJ2-5	few	CASNEAGGGERETQYF	TGTGCCAGCAACGAGGCGGGGGGCGGTGAACGTGAGACCCAGTACTTC
NA	TRBV4-3	TRBJ1-2	many	CASSQEVNYGYTF	TGCGCCAGCAGCCAAGAGGTTAACTATGGCTACACCTTC
TRBD2	TRBV6-2/TRBV6-3	TRBJ2-1	NA	CASSHAGGPINEQFF	TGTGCCAGCAGCCATGCGGGGGGGCCGATCAATGAGCAGTTCTTC
NA	TRBV20-1	TRBJ2-1	few	CSARKLDSYNEQFF	TGCAGTGCTAGAAAATTAGACTCCTACAATGAGCAGTTCTTC
NA	TRBV2	TRBJ1-5	NA	CASGGAGNQPQHF	TGTGCCAGCGGGGGAGCTGGCAATCAGCCCCAGCATTTT
NA	TRBV7-2	TRBJ2-7	NA	CASSSSSMISYEQYF	TGTGCCAGCAGTTCTAGTAGCATGATCTCCTACGAGCAGTACTTC
NA	TRBV20-1	TRBJ2-3	NA	CRGQGGSSTDTQYF	TGCAGAGGACAAGGGGGATCTAGCACAGATACGCAGTATTTT
TRBD2	TRBV12-3/TRBV12-4	TRBJ2-3	many	CASSPGAGTDTQYF	TGTGCCAGCAGCCCCGGAGCGGGGACAGATACGCAGTATTTT
NA	TRBV12-3/TRBV12-4	TRBJ1-2	NA	CASSSPAGYYGYTF	TGTGCCAGCAGTTCCCCCGCGGGGTACTATGGCTACACCTTC
NA	TRBV19	TRBJ1-2	NA	CATRPGLYGYTF	TGTGCCACCCGCCCGGGACTGTATGGCTACACCTTC
NA	TRBV12-3/TRBV12-4	TRBJ2-1	NA	CASRGTHLEIF	TGTGCCAGCAGAGGGACTCACCTTGAGATCTTC
NA	TRBV19	TRBJ2-2	few	CASRGFVQRNTGELFF	TGTGCCAGTAGGGGATTTGTTCAAAGAAACACCGGGGAGCTGTTTTTT
NA	TRBV19	TRBJ2-2	few	CASSIGRGGTGELFF	TGTGCCAGTAGTATCGGCAGGGGTGGTACCGGGGAGCTGTTTTTT
NA	TRBV7-2	TRBJ1-1	NA	CASRSGSGLGTEAFF	TGTGCCAGCAGATCGGGGTCGGGTCTGGGCACTGAAGCTTTCTTT
NA	TRBV6-2/TRBV6-3	TRBJ1-2	NA	CASSYSFRKNRDYGYTF	TGTGCCAGCAGTTACTCGTTTCGTAAAAACAGGGACTATGGCTACACCTTC
NA	TRBV2	TRBJ2-7	NA	CASKPGPMSYEQYF	TGTGCCAGCAAGCCGGGACCCATGTCCTACGAGCAGTACTTC
TRBD2	TRBV11-2	TRBJ2-3	NA	CASSPPGLATDTQYF	TGTGCCAGCAGCCCGCCGGGACTAGCGACAGATACGCAGTATTTT
TRBD2	TRBV6-2/TRBV6-3	TRBJ2-1	few	CASSHTSGGIYNEQFF	TGTGCCAGCAGTCACACTAGCGGGGGGATCTACAATGAGCAGTTCTTC
NA	TRBV12-3/TRBV12-4	TRBJ2-5	NA	CASSPLVLQETQYF	TGTGCCAGCAGCCCCCTGGTGCTACAAGAGACCCAGTACTTC
NA	TRBV7-8	TRBJ2-1	NA	CASSLGQEYNEQFF	TGTGCCAGCAGCTTAGGACAGGAGTACAATGAGCAGTTCTTC
NA	TRBV5-1	TRBJ2-1	NA	CASSWAGPHNEQFF	TGCGCCAGCAGCTGGGCCGGGCCCCACAATGAGCAGTTCTTC
NA	TRBV20-1	TRBJ1-2	many	CSATSGGAGYGYTF	TGCAGTGCGACGAGCGGGGGAGCAGGCTATGGCTACACCTTC
NA	TRBV4-3	TRBJ2-5	many	CASSQDWRGETQYF	TGCGCCAGCAGCCAAGACTGGAGGGGAGAGACCCAGTACTTC
NA	TRBV7-8	TRBJ2-1	many	CASSPEMGSGAYNEQFF	TGTGCCAGCAGCCCTGAGATGGGTTCGGGGGCCTACAATGAGCAGTTCTTC
TRBD2	TRBV5-1	TRBJ2-7	NA	CASSVGLAGYEQYF	TGCGCCAGCAGCGTGGGACTAGCGGGGTACGAGCAGTACTTC
NA	TRBV12-3/TRBV12-4	TRBJ2-5	many	CASSPGLGGTQYF	TGTGCCAGCAGCCCTGGGCTTGGCGGGACCCAGTACTTC
NA	TRBV7-3	TRBJ2-3	NA	CASSLMTSTDTQYF	TGTGCCAGCAGCTTAATGACTAGCACAGATACGCAGTATTTT
NA	TRBV19	TRBJ2-3	few	CASQKDHGTDTQYF	TGTGCCAGTCAGAAGGACCACGGCACAGATACGCAGTATTTT
NA	TRBV27	TRBJ1-2	NA	CASRPDRPGGGYTF	TGTGCCAGCAGGCCGGACCGACCGGGAGGTGGCTACACCTTC
NA	TRBV20-1	TRBJ1-4	few	CSAQDEVEKLFF	TGCAGTGCTCAGGACGAGGTTGAAAAACTGTTTTTT
NA	TRBV6-9	TRBJ1-5	NA	CASSSPLGSGNQPQHF	TGTGCCAGCAGTTCCCCTCTTGGCAGCGGCAATCAGCCCCAGCATTTT
NA	TRBV29-1	TRBJ2-7	NA	CSVENMLGGEQYF	TGCAGCGTTGAAAACATGTTGGGGGGCGAGCAGTACTTC
NA	TRBV7-9	TRBJ2-1	NA	CASSLAKAGEQFF	TGTGCCAGCAGCTTAGCGAAGGCCGGGGAGCAGTTCTTC
TRBD1	TRBV7-9	TRBJ2-3	few	CASSLPLGQGIEDTQYF	TGTGCCAGCAGCTTACCCCTTGGACAGGGGATAGAAGATACGCAGTATTTT
TRBD1	TRBV20-1	TRBJ2-7	few	CSIEKAGGYEQYF	TGCAGCATTGAGAAGGCAGGGGGCTACGAGCAGTACTTC
NA	TRBV18	TRBJ1-1	NA	CASSPNRDRVEAFF	TGTGCCAGCTCACCTAACCGGGACCGAGTCGAAGCTTTCTTT
TRBD2	TRBV11-2	TRBJ2-1	NA	CASSLALAGGSYNEQFF	TGTGCCAGCAGCTTAGCCCTAGCGGGGGGCTCCTACAATGAGCAGTTCTTC
TRBD1	TRBV5-1	TRBJ2-5	few	CASSLGGGQVQTQYF	TGCGCCAGCAGCTTGGGAGGGGGCCAAGTCCAGACCCAGTACTTC
NA	TRBV5-6	TRBJ2-2	few	CASSFSAAGELFF	TGTGCCAGCAGCTTCAGTGCGGCCGGGGAGCTGTTTTTT
NA	TRBV7-9	TRBJ2-5	NA	CASSLSFRETQYF	TGTGCCAGCAGCTTGTCGTTCCGAGAGACCCAGTACTTC
NA	TRBV27	TRBJ2-7	NA	CATRTGGDGQYF	TGTGCCACCAGGACAGGCGGGGACGGGCAGTACTTC
NA	TRBV5-1	TRBJ2-3	few	CASSLYAGSTDTQYF	TGCGCCAGCAGCTTGTACGCGGGGTCCACAGATACGCAGTATTTT
NA	TRBV7-2	TRBJ2-7	few	CASSSPGQPYEQYF	TGTGCCAGCAGCTCACCCGGACAGCCCTACGAGCAGTACTTC
TRBD1	TRBV5-1	TRBJ2-5	few	CASSSTGWGRETQYF	TGCGCCAGCAGCTCGACAGGGTGGGGTCGGGAGACCCAGTACTTC
TRBD1	TRBV19	TRBJ2-2	few	CASSRQGNTGELFF	TGTGCCAGCAGTCGACAGGGGAACACCGGGGAGCTGTTTTTT
TRBD2	TRBV30	TRBJ2-3	few	CAWSVKLAGGYTDTQYF	TGTGCCTGGAGTGTAAAGCTAGCGGGGGGATACACAGATACGCAGTATTTT
NA	TRBV5-1	TRBJ1-1	many	CASSLGNLNTEAFF	TGCGCCAGCAGCTTAGGGAACCTGAACACTGAAGCTTTCTTT
TRBD1	TRBV4-1	TRBJ2-5	few	CASSQRQGKETQYF	TGCGCCAGCAGCCAACGACAGGGTAAAGAGACCCAGTACTTC
TRBD2	TRBV7-3	TRBJ2-3	NA	CASSETRLALSTDTQYF	TGTGCCAGCAGCGAAACACGACTAGCGCTTAGCACAGATACGCAGTATTTT
TRBD2	TRBV7-2	TRBJ2-5	few	CASSIAGGPWEETQYF	TGTGCCAGCAGCATAGCGGGGGGGCCCTGGGAAGAGACCCAGTACTTC
NA	TRBV5-1	TRBJ2-3	few	CASSWRGESTDTQYF	TGCGCCAGCAGCTGGAGGGGAGAGTCGACAGATACGCAGTATTTT